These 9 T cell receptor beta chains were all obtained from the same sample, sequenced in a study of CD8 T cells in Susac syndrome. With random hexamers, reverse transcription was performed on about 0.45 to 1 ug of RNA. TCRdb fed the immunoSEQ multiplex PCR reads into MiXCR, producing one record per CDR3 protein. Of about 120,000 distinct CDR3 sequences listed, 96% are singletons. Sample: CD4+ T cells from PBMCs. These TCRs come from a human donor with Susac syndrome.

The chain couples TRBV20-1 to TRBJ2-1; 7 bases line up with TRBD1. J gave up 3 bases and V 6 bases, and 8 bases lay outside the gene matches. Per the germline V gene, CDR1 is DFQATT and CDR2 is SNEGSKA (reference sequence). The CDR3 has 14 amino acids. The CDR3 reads CSAKRQGFYNEQFF. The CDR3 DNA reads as TGCAGTGCCAAGCGACAGGGCTTCTACAATGAGCAGTTCTTC.

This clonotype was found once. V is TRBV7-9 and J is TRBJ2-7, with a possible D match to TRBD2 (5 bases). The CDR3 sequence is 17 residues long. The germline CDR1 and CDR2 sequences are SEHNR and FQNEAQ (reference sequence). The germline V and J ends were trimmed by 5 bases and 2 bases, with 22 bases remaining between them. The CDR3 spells CASSQPGSGDPTYEQYF. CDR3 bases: TGTGCCAGCAGCCAGCCTGGGAGCGGAGACCCTACCTACGAGCAGTACTTC.

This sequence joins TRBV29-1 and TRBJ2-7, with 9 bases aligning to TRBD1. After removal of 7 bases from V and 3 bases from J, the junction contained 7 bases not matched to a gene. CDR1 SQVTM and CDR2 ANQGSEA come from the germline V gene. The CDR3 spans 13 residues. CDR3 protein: CSAYGQGIYEQYF. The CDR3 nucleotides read TGCAGCGCCTACGGACAGGGGATCTACGAGCAGTACTTC.

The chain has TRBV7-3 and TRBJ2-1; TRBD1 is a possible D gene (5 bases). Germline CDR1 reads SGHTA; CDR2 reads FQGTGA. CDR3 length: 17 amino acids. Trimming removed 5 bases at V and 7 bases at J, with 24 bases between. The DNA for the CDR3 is TGTGCCAGCAGCCTCAACCCCCCGGGCCAAGGGGCGAATGAGCAGTTCTTC. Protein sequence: CASSLNPPGQGANEQFF.

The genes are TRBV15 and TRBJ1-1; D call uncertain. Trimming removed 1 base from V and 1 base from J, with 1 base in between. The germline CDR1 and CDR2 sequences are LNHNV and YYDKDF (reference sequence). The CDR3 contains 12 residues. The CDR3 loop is CATSRANTEAFF. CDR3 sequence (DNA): TGTGCCACCAGCAGAGCGAACACTGAAGCTTTCTTT.

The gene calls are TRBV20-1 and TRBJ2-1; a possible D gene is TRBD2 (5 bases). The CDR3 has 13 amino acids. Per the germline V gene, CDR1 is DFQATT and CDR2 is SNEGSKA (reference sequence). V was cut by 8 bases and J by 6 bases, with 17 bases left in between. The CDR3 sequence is CSPRDYSLNEQFF. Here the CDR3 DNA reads TGCAGTCCACGAGACTATTCACTCAATGAGCAGTTCTTC.

CDR3: CASRSDRGGGANVLTF. DNA of the CDR3: TGTGCCAGCAGGTCAGACAGGGGTGGTGGGGCCAACGTCCTGACTTTC. The chain combines TRBV28 with TRBJ2-6, with 8 bases fitting TRBD1. The CDR3 is 16 residues long. V gave up 6 bases and J gave up 3 bases; unmatched junction bases: 7. CDR1 MDHEN and CDR2 SYDVKM come from the germline V gene.

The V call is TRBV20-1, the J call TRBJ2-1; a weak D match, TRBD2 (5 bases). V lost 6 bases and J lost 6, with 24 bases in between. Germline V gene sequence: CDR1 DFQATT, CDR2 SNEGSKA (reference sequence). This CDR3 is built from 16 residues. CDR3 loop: CSATPSLADHSNEQFF. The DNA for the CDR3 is TGCAGTGCAACACCTAGTCTAGCTGATCACTCCAATGAGCAGTTCTTC.

The CDR3: CSARSPEITEQYF. In DNA form, the CDR3 reads TGCAGTGCTAGATCCCCCGAGATCACCGAGCAGTACTTC. The J gene is TRBJ2-7, the V gene TRBV20-1; D not certain. CDR1 and CDR2 from the germline V gene are DFQATT and SNEGSKA (reference sequence). This CDR3 contains 13 residues. V lost 2 bases and J 6 bases, leaving 14 bases between the germline ends.